A single sample is the source of the 25 T cell receptor beta chains below, sequenced in a study of technical replicates of blood from four donors. Only in-frame clones appear in the TCRdb table, and some are missing; sequencing was by immunoSEQ multiplex PCR. The sample gives 65,000 to 95,000 clones, about 94% of which show up once; 0.3% to 0.45% is in the top ten. The sample was T cells isolated from PBMCs. These receptors were collected from a human donor in good health.

V and J are TRBV7-9 and TRBJ1-5, with D hard to call. Germline V gene lookup returns CDR1 SEHNR and CDR2 FQNEAQ (reference sequence). Trimming took off 0 bases at V and 6 bases at J, with 3 bases between the two ends. The CDR3 consists of 12 residues. DNA for the CDR3: TGTGCCAGCAGCTTAGCGGCTCAGCCCCAGCATTTT. It is translated as CASSLAAQPQHF. The full variable domain, rest sourced from reference TRBV7-9 and TRBJ1-5, is DTGVSQNPRHKITKRGQNVTFRCDPISEHNRLYWYRQTLGQGPEFLTYFQNEAQLEKSRLLSDRFSAERPKGSFSTLEIQRTEQGDSAMYLCASSLAAQPQHFGDGTRLSIL.

The CDR3 loop reads CASSPRHPEAFF. The CDR3 region has the DNA TGTGCCAGCTCACCGCGACACCCTGAAGCTTTCTTT. This chain links TRBV18 with TRBJ1-1; no firm D call. The CDR3 has 12 residues. Per germline, CDR1 KGHSH and CDR2 LQKENI. V lost 3 bases and J 6 bases, leaving 8 bases between the germline ends.

J is TRBJ2-2 and V is TRBV6-1; TRBD2 matches at 11 bases. This CDR3 is 13 amino acids long. Germline V gene data show CDR1 as MNHNS and CDR2 as SASEGT. J gave up 9 bases and V 8 bases, and 5 bases lay outside the gene matches. CDR3 residues: CASSTSGARELFF. CDR3 nucleotides: TGTGCCAGCTCGACTAGCGGGGCGAGGGAGCTGTTTTTT.

This chain joins TRBV7-6 and TRBJ1-2, with 10 positions matching TRBD1. Per germline, CDR1 SGHVS and CDR2 FNYEAQ. This CDR3 contains 18 residues. Trimming cost V 4 bases and J 5 bases; bases outside gene matches: 16. This CDR3 is CASSSRMGTGEVGYGYTF. As DNA, the CDR3 is TGTGCCAGCAGCTCACGAATGGGGACAGGGGAAGTGGGTTATGGCTACACCTTC.

Here the CDR3 DNA reads TGCGCCAGCAGCCAAGATATTGGGACAGGGGGGGGTGAGGACATTCAGTACTTC. Translating it yields CASSQDIGTGGGEDIQYF. The chain uses TRBV4-3 and TRBJ2-4, with 11 bases identical to TRBD1. This CDR3 comprises 18 residues. CDR1 and CDR2 (germline): LGHNA, YSLEER. J lost 8 bases, V lost 0 bases, and 12 bases had no gene match.

The chain employs TRBV5-4 and TRBJ2-7, with 11 bases matching TRBD2. There are 18 residues in the CDR3. V dropped 0 bases and J dropped 3; count of bases not matched to a gene: 11. CDR1 and CDR2 (germline): SGHNT, YYREEE (reference sequence). This CDR3 reads CASSLGPGTSGRDYEQYF. CDR3 DNA: TGTGCCAGCAGCTTGGGACCCGGAACTAGCGGGAGAGACTACGAGCAGTACTTC.

The CDR3 sequence: CASSGGQFNQPQHF. Here the CDR3 DNA reads TGTGCCAGCAGCGGGGGACAGTTTAATCAGCCCCAGCATTTT. The J gene is TRBJ1-5, the V gene TRBV2; 7 bases agree with TRBD1. Germline-derived CDR1 and CDR2 are SNHLY and FYNNEI. The CDR3 sequence is 14 residues long. V trimming: 6 bases; J trimming: 4 bases; junction bases outside the gene matches: 6.

This chain joins TRBV7-9 and TRBJ2-5; TRBD2 matches 10 bases. The CDR3 runs to 15 residues. Trimming at V came to 7 bases and at J to 4 bases, leaving 9 bases not matched to a gene. Germline-derived CDR1 and CDR2 are SEHNR and FQNEAQ (reference sequence). The CDR3 spells CASILAGLAGETQYF. The CDR3 DNA reads TGTGCCAGCATACTAGCGGGATTGGCCGGAGAGACCCAGTACTTC.

The gene calls are TRBV5-1 and TRBJ1-5, with D hard to call. Per germline, CDR1 SGHRS and CDR2 YFSETQ. The CDR3 covers 15 residues. Trimming removed 4 bases from V and 0 bases from J, with 11 bases in between. CDR3 sequence reads: CASSPSLNSNQPQHF. CDR3 bases: TGCGCCAGCAGCCCCTCTCTTAATAGCAATCAGCCCCAGCATTTT.

The V and J genes are TRBV7-6 and TRBJ2-7, with a tentative D call TRBD1 (6 bases). V was clipped by 5 bases and J by 1 base, with 12 bases between them. CDR1 is SGHVS, CDR2 FNYEAQ, per germline. This CDR3 has 14 residues. In DNA, the CDR3 is TGTGCCAGCAGCCCTCAGCAGGGGTCCTACGAGCAGTACTTC. Protein: CASSPQQGSYEQYF.

CDR3 sequence (DNA): TGTGCCAGCAGTTCCCCGAGCTCGCGCCAGTACTTC. Residues: CASSSPSSRQYF. The chain is built from TRBV6-5 and TRBJ2-7; D is unclear. This CDR3 has 12 amino acids. V lost 4 bases and J 10 bases, leaving 14 bases between the germline ends. The germline CDR1 and CDR2 sequences are MNHEY and SVGAGI.

V usage is TRBV5-3 and J usage is TRBJ2-3, with 12 bases lining up with TRBD2. TRBV5-3 is reported as an ORF; its role is uncertain. The CDR3 is 17 residues long. Germline trimming cut 6 bases from V and 0 bases from J; bases unmatched to any gene: 8. CDR3 residues: CARIPTGLAGSTDTQYF. For the CDR3, the DNA is TGTGCCAGAATCCCAACGGGACTAGCGGGTAGCACAGATACGCAGTATTTT.

V and J are TRBV5-1 and TRBJ2-7; TRBD1 aligns across 8 bases. Germline assignment: CDR1 SGHRS and CDR2 YFSETQ. The CDR3 has 14 residues. Trimming cost V 3 bases and J 0 bases; bases outside gene matches: 2. CDR3: CASSSGQGSYEQYF. CDR3 coding DNA: TGCGCCAGCAGCTCCGGACAGGGCTCCTACGAGCAGTACTTC.

The chain has TRBV18 and TRBJ1-2; D remains ambiguous. Deletions cut 6 bases from V and 6 bases from J, with 20 bases between. Per the germline V gene, CDR1 is KGHSH and CDR2 is LQKENI. This CDR3 region has 15 residues. In DNA, the CDR3 is TGTGCCAGCTCTCCTACACCGGTCACCGGAGATGGCTACACCTTC. Its protein product is CASSPTPVTGDGYTF.

V usage is TRBV4-3 and J usage is TRBJ2-3; 9 positions agree with TRBD2. Germline V lookup: CDR1 LGHNA, CDR2 YSLEER. The CDR3 extends over 17 amino acids. The V and J ends lost 3 bases and 5 bases, in that order; junction bases with no gene match: 12. CDR3 in amino acids: CASSHRLAGALVDTQYF. As DNA, the CDR3 is TGCGCCAGCAGCCATCGCTTAGCGGGAGCCTTGGTAGATACGCAGTATTTT.

This sequence joins TRBV19 and TRBJ2-1; a weak D match, TRBD2 (6 bases). In germline, CDR1 is LNHDA, CDR2 SQIVND (reference sequence). V lost 1 base and J 10 bases, leaving 20 bases between the germline ends. The CDR3 extends over 16 amino acids. The CDR3 nucleotides are TGTGCCAGTAGTATAGTCAGTTTAGGGACTGCGCCCGAGCAGTTCTTC. Its translation is CASSIVSLGTAPEQFF.

CDR3 amino acids: CSGRSSYEQYF. The CDR3 DNA is TGCAGCGGGAGGTCCTCCTACGAGCAGTACTTC. The chain has TRBV29-1 and TRBJ2-7; perhaps TRBD2 as D (5 bases). Trimming stripped 7 bases from V and 0 bases from J, with 7 bases between. Germline CDR1 and CDR2: SQVTM and ANQGSEA. CDR3 size: 11 residues.

The rearrangement uses TRBV7-9 and TRBJ1-2, with D hard to call. Germline loops: CDR1 SEHNR, CDR2 FQNEAQ (reference sequence). V was clipped by 0 bases and J by 1 base, with 15 bases between them. This CDR3 comprises 17 residues. CDR3 sequence: CASSLASLRAFNYGYTF. The CDR3 region has the DNA TGTGCCAGCAGCTTAGCGTCGTTGAGGGCCTTTAACTATGGCTACACCTTC.

The chain links TRBV11-2 to TRBJ1-1; 7 positions match TRBD1. With V trimmed by 5 bases and J by 6 bases, 6 bases remained unmatched. The CDR3 covers 13 residues. Germline CDR1 and CDR2: SGHAT and FQNNGV. DNA of the CDR3: TGTGCCAGCAGCGGTACAGGGGTGCCTGAAGCTTTCTTT. Translation gives CASSGTGVPEAFF.

This clone came up once. This chain links TRBV19 with TRBJ1-2; unclear D gene. Germline assignment: CDR1 LNHDA and CDR2 SQIVND (reference sequence). CDR3 length: 15 residues. V was shortened by 1 base and J by 3 bases, with 12 bases between the two germline ends. CDR3 sequence (DNA): TGTGCCAGTAGTATAGCTCGGGATCCCTACTATGGCTACACCTTC. Translation gives CASSIARDPYYGYTF.

Concerning this clone: No DNA is shown, since the ends of the CDR3 on it are uncertain; the CDR3 is the one TCRdb lists. V gene TRBV25-1 combines with J gene TRBJ2-1; TRBD2, the D gene given by the table, was not confirmed from the DNA. CDR1 is MGHDK, CDR2 SYGVNS, per germline. The CDR3 spans 15 residues, counting both ends. The CDR3 spells CASSEMAVGGGAAFF.

The chain recombines TRBV7-3 with TRBJ2-7; TRBD2 agrees at 11 bases. Trimming took 5 bases from V and 7 from J; bases not matched to a gene: 7. This CDR3 has 14 amino acids. CDR1 is SGHTA, CDR2 FQGTGA, per germline. CDR3 DNA: TGTGCCAGCAGCCAACTAGCGGGAGTAGGAGAGCAGTACTTC. Amino acids: CASSQLAGVGEQYF.

This clone was recorded only once. V usage is TRBV25-1 and J usage is TRBJ1-2, with TRBD1 matching over 8 bases. V lost 3 bases and J lost 8; bases outside the gene matches: 5. This CDR3 comprises 13 residues. Germline assignment: CDR1 MGHDK and CDR2 SYGVNS. CDR3: CASSDSTGGGYTF. CDR3 DNA sequence: TGTGCCAGCAGTGATTCTACAGGGGGAGGCTACACCTTC.

This clone turned up a few times. This sequence joins TRBV19 and TRBJ1-1; no reliable D call. Trimming shortened V by 9 bases and J by 8 bases, and 10 bases separated the two germline ends. CDR1 and CDR2 from the germline V gene are LNHDA and SQIVND (reference sequence). This CDR3 contains 10 residues. Here the CDR3 reads CASNEGEAFF. Here the CDR3 DNA reads TGTGCCAGCAACGAGGGAGAAGCTTTCTTT. The complete variable domain, with remaining parts taken from reference TRBV19 and TRBJ1-1, reads DGGITQSPKYLFRKEGQNVTLSCEQNLNHDAMYWYRQDPGQGLRLIYYSQIVNDFQKGDIAEGYSVSREKKESFPLTVTSAQKNPTAFYLCASNEGEAFFGQGTRLTVV.

The chain uses TRBV5-1 and TRBJ2-6, with 11 bases lining up with TRBD1. The ends lost 4 bases at V and 2 bases at J; junction bases unmatched: 5. The CDR3 is made up of 17 amino acids. The germline V gene encodes CDR1 SGHRS and CDR2 YFSETQ. In DNA form, the CDR3 reads TGCGCCAGCAGCCAGCCGGGACAGGGGGCTGGGGCCAACGTCCTGACTTTC. Amino acids: CASSQPGQGAGANVLTF. Variable domain in full (rest from reference TRBV5-1 and TRBJ2-6): KAGVTQTPRYLIKTRGQQVTLSCSPISGHRSVSWYQQTPGQGLQFLFEYFSETQRNKGNFPGRFSGRQFSNSRSEMNVSTLELGDSALYLCASSQPGQGAGANVLTFGAGSRLTVL.